This entry is about one T cell receptor (beta chain). Its antigen is unidentified. The sample belongs to a study of radiotherapy plus CTLA-4 blockade in lung cancer. Whole-study findings and limits: Dynamics of early blood T cell clones, together with interferon-beta, were reportedly the best predictors of response. Researchers report tumor-derived TCR clones expanding in blood after radiotherapy plus ipilimumab.

The CDR3 contains 16 residues. Germline V gene lookup returns CDR1 WSHSY and CDR2 SAAADI. The V end lost 0 bases, the J end lost 2 bases, and 14 bases lay between the germline ends. Clones were sequenced by immunoSEQ multiplex PCR, and TCRdb holds only the in-frame ones, with some missing. This repertoire shows approximately 33,000 clones, 78% found once; its top ten account for 6.5% to 8.5%. Patients with chemo-refractory metastatic non-small-cell lung cancer received focal radiation plus CTLA-4 blockade with ipilimumab. This clonotype originated in a human donor with non-small cell lung cancer who had stable disease on radiotherapy plus ipilimumab. The genes are TRBV10-2 and TRBJ2-7, with D tentatively TRBD1 (6 bases). Specimen: peripheral blood, collected from a patient treated with radiotherapy plus ipilimumab. This chain's CDR3 is CASSESGTPRAYEQYV. The DNA of the CDR3 is TGCGCCAGCAGTGAGTCTGGGACACCGAGGGCCTACGAGCAGTACGTC.